This record concerns one T cell receptor beta chain sequence. These data originate in a study of cytomegalovirus exposure and HLA in healthy donors. This CDR3 is built from 15 residues. The germline V gene encodes CDR1 LGHNA and CDR2 YNFKEQ. The ends lost 5 bases at V and 2 bases at J; junction bases unmatched: 8. TCRdb's copy holds only in-frame clones and misses some; the assay was immunoSEQ multiplex PCR. The table records around 160,000 clones, less than 95% of them present only once. Sequenced material: PBMCs. The rearrangement links TRBV4-2 to TRBJ1-1; the match to TRBD1 covers 7 bases. The clonotype was recovered from a woman younger than 30 in good health and CMV-seropositive. The CDR3 DNA follows: TGTGCCAGCAGCTGGGCGACAGGGCAAAACACTGAAGCTTTCTTT. Protein product: CASSWATGQNTEAFF.